This entry lists 9 T cell receptor beta chains sequenced from one sample in a study of blood T cells in healthy people across ages. A second 7 to 11 cycle PCR used barcoded and J-beta primers. TCRdb re-derived calls from the 5' RACE reads in MiXCR, one entry per CDR3 protein. Of 700,000 to 850,000 distinct CDR3 sequences listed, 35% to 40% were seen once; the top ten hold 10% to 15%. The sample taken for sequencing was blood. These receptors were collected from a man younger than 30 in good health.

To note about this clonotype: This may come from a read error, since a much larger clone is one base off. This chain joins TRBV14 and TRBJ2-1; D remains unclear. The J call may be mistaken, given a closer DNA end match to TRBJ2-7. This CDR3 region has 13 residues. Germline assignment: CDR1 SGHDN and CDR2 FVKESK. The CDR3 DNA reads TGTGCCAGCAGCCGCCGATCCTACAATGAGCAGTACTTC. Amino acid sequence: CASSRRSYNEQYF.

This clonotype was seen repeatedly, ten times or more. The V and J genes are TRBV20-1 and TRBJ1-2; D gene unclear. The CDR3 length is 12 residues. Germline-derived CDR1 and CDR2 are DFQATT and SNEGSKA (reference sequence). Trimming removed 5 bases at V and 4 bases at J, with 11 bases between. The CDR3 here is CSAGGGIYGYTF. The CDR3 DNA is TGCAGTGCTGGCGGTGGGATCTATGGCTACACCTTC.

The gene calls are TRBV4-3 and TRBJ1-2; maybe TRBD1 (5 bases). This CDR3 region has 16 residues. Germline values: CDR1 LGHNA, CDR2 YSLEER. Between the trimmed V and J ends, which lost 4 bases and 3 bases, there was a span of 18 bases. CDR3 in DNA: TGCGCCAGCAGCCCGGGTCACGGGGGGATCGACTATGGCTACACCTTC. Translating gives CASSPGHGGIDYGYTF.

The chain joins TRBV12-3 or TRBV12-4 to TRBJ2-5, with 8 bases identical to TRBD1. The V and J ends lost 3 bases and 1 base, in that order; junction bases with no gene match: 13. The length of the CDR3 is 18 residues. The chain's CDR3 is CASSLGTGYVGPQETQYF. In DNA, the CDR3 is TGTGCCAGCAGTTTGGGGACAGGATATGTGGGACCCCAAGAGACCCAGTACTTC.

With regard to this clonotype: This may arise from a read error, as a much more abundant clone is one base away. This chain uses TRBV4-3 with TRBJ2-1; 8 bases agree with TRBD2. The CDR3 extends over 17 amino acids. From germline, CDR1 is LGHNA and CDR2 YSLEER. The CDR3 DNA reads TGCGCCAGCAGCCCCACCGTAGTGGCGGGGGGTTACAATGGGCAGTTCTTC. It translates to CASSPTVVAGGYNGQFF.

This clonotype was counted ten times or more. V is TRBV12-3 or TRBV12-4 and J is TRBJ2-6; D may match TRBD1 or TRBD2 (5 bases each). The V gene lost 5 bases and the J gene lost 4 bases, with 12 bases spanning the gap. The CDR3 totals 15 residues. CDR3 sequence reads: CASSPEGTGANVLTF. The CDR3 DNA follows: TGTGCCAGCAGTCCCGAGGGGACCGGGGCCAACGTCCTGACTTTC.

CDR3 DNA: TGCAGTGCCAAGAGGGACTCGCGCTACGAGCAGTACTTC. Translated, it gives CSAKRDSRYEQYF. This chain uses TRBV20-1 with TRBJ2-7; possibly TRBD2 for D (6 bases). Germline loops: CDR1 DFQATT, CDR2 SNEGSKA (reference sequence). The V end was cut by 6 bases, the J end by 3 bases, with 15 bases between. The CDR3 extends over 13 amino acids.

Comment on this clonotype: Since a far larger clone is one base different, this is likely a read error. The rearrangement joins TRBV12-3 or TRBV12-4 to TRBJ2-5; D perhaps matches TRBD1 (6 bases). Trimming took 8 bases from V and 2 from J, leaving 12 bases between them. CDR3 length: 13 residues. CDR3 DNA sequence: TGTGCCAGCGGTCCCGGGACACAAGAGACCCAGTACTTC. It translates to CASGPGTQETQYF.

This clonotype was picked up many times. The CDR3 bases are TGCAGCGTTGAAGAGGGGGACAGGTCTAAAGGCTACACCTTC. It yields the protein CSVEEGDRSKGYTF. This chain links TRBV29-1 with TRBJ1-2; 8 nucleotides align to TRBD1. CDR1 SQVTM and CDR2 ANQGSEA come from the germline V gene. V dropped 0 bases and J dropped 8; count of bases not matched to a gene: 8. This CDR3 spans 14 amino acids.